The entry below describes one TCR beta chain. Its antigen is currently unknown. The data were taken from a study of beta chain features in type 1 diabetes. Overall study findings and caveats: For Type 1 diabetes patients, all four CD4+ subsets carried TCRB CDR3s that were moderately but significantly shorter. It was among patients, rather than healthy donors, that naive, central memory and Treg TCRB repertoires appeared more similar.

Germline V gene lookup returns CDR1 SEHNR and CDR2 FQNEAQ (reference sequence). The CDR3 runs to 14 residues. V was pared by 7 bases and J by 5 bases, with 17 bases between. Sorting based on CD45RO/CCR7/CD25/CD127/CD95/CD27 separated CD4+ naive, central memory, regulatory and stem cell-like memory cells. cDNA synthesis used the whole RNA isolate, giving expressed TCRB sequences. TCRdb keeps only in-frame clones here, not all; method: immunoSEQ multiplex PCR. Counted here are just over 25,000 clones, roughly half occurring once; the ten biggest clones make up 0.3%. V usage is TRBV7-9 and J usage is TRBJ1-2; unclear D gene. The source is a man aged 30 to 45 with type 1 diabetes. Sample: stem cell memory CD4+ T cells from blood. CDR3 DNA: TGTGCCAGCACCGAAAGGGAGATGGGGTATGGCTACACCTTC. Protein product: CASTEREMGYGYTF.